The T cell receptor (beta chain) under discussion was sequenced for a study of T cells expressing NK-cell markers. Reanalyzing the 5' RACE reads, TCRdb keeps one entry per CDR3 protein, without DNA. The sample data list some 280,000 distinct CDR3 sequences. From germline, CDR1 is MNHEY and CDR2 SVGAGI. The CDR3 consists of 14 residues. This sequence joins TRBV6-5 and TRBJ2-7; lacking DNA, the TRBD1 call made by TCRdb goes unchecked. The receptor's source is a man between 18 and 29 years old in good health. Material for sequencing was blood T cells: a sorted CD56 or NKG2C T cell subset, CD4+ or CD8+ T cells, or bulk PBMC T cells (not recorded which). The CDR3 is CASSSLGDTYEQYF.